Following are 32 T cell receptor beta chains from one sample sequenced in a study of CD8 T cells in ankylosing spondylitis. TCRdb independently ran MiXCR on the 5' RACE reads; one entry per CDR3 protein. Of under 300,000 distinct CDR3 sequences listed, about 10% are singletons. The specimen sequenced was blood, either unsorted or a sorted T cell fraction (not recorded which). All receptors derive from a male donor with ankylosing spondylitis or in good health (not recorded which).

This clonotype was seen more than once but under ten times. The chain links TRBV7-6 to TRBJ1-3; D gene unclear. Looked up from germline, CDR1 is SGHVS and CDR2 is FNYEAQ. The CDR3 is made up of 13 amino acids. With 0 bases removed from V and 6 bases from J, the gap between germline ends came to 6 bases. CDR3 nucleotides: TGTGCCAGCAGCTTAGCGTCGGAAAACACCATATATTTT. Its protein product is CASSLASENTIYF. Using reference TRBV7-6 and TRBJ1-3 for the parts outside the CDR3, the full variable domain is GAGVSQSPRYKVTKRGQDVALRCDPISGHVSLYWYRQALGQGPEFLTYFNYEAQQDKSGLPNDRFSAERPEGSISTLTIQRTEQRDSAMYRCASSLASENTIYFGEGSWLTVV.

This clonotype was observed at least ten times. The J gene is TRBJ2-5, the V gene TRBV12-3 or TRBV12-4, with 7 bases matching TRBD1. CDR3 length: 16 residues. The V segment lost 4 bases and the J segment 5 bases; nucleotides outside the gene matches: 13. Here the CDR3 DNA reads TGTGCCAGCAGTTATACGGGGACAGCGAGGAGGGAGACCCAGTACTTC. Its translation: CASSYTGTARRETQYF.

The chain uses TRBV7-9 and TRBJ1-2; 7 bases are shared with TRBD1. CDR1 and CDR2 (germline): SEHNR, FQNEAQ (reference sequence). The CDR3 loop spans 14 amino acids. V was clipped by 3 bases and J by 5 bases; unmatched bases: 6. The CDR3 DNA sequence: TGTGCCAGCAGCTTTCAGGGGGGAAGTTATGGCTACACCTTC. Translation gives CASSFQGGSYGYTF.

This clonotype was counted ten times or more. The rearrangement joins TRBV3-1 to TRBJ2-3; maybe TRBD2 (5 bases). CDR1 is LGHDT, CDR2 YNNKEL, per germline (reference sequence). The CDR3 has 11 residues. V was cut by 5 bases and J by 9 bases, with 9 bases left in between. CDR3 nucleotide sequence: TGTGCCAGCAGCGCTGGCGGGACGCAGTATTTT. Protein product: CASSAGGTQYF.

The rearrangement joins TRBV15 to TRBJ2-2; TRBD1 might be the D (6 bases). Per germline, CDR1 LNHNV and CDR2 YYDKDF (reference sequence). The germline V and J ends were trimmed by 3 bases and 5 bases, with 13 bases remaining between them. This CDR3 has 15 residues. The CDR3 DNA is TGTGCCACCAGCAGGCCGGGACAAAAAACCGGGGAGCTGTTTTTT. Its translation: CATSRPGQKTGELFF.

The genes are TRBV5-1 and TRBJ2-1; 7 bases align to TRBD1. This CDR3 spans 12 amino acids. Germline V CDR1 and CDR2: SGHRS, YFSETQ. Germline trimming cut 2 bases from V and 10 bases from J; bases unmatched to any gene: 3. CDR3 DNA: TGCGCCAGCAGCTTAGACAGGGCCGAGCAGTTCTTC. Protein sequence: CASSLDRAEQFF.

This clonotype came up many times. CDR3 sequence reads: CASSRPGLAVYNEQFF. The CDR3 bases are TGTGCCAGCAGTAGACCGGGACTAGCGGTCTACAATGAGCAGTTCTTC. The chain recombines TRBV27 with TRBJ2-1, with 11 positions matching TRBD2. Trimming cost V 5 bases and J 3 bases; bases outside gene matches: 6. CDR1 is MNHEY, CDR2 SMNVEV, per germline (reference sequence). This CDR3 is built from 16 residues.

This clonotype was observed at least ten times. The chain joins TRBV6-1 to TRBJ1-1, with 8 bases aligning to TRBD1. Per the germline V gene, CDR1 is MNHNS and CDR2 is SASEGT. Trimming cost V 4 bases and J 2 bases; bases outside gene matches: 9. The CDR3 has 16 amino acids. This chain's CDR3 is CASSGETGAFNTEAFF. The DNA for the CDR3 is TGTGCCAGCAGTGGGGAGACAGGGGCCTTTAACACTGAAGCTTTCTTT.

This clonotype showed up just a few times. This chain links TRBV30 with TRBJ1-2; possibly TRBD1 for D (5 bases). Between the trimmed V and J ends, which lost 0 bases and 6 bases, there was a span of 8 bases. This CDR3 contains 12 residues. CDR1 and CDR2 (germline): GTSNPN, SVGIG (reference sequence). The CDR3 bases are TGTGCCTGGAGTGTGCGGGGGGATGGCTACACCTTC. This sequence encodes CAWSVRGDGYTF. Full variable domain (missing parts from reference TRBV30 and TRBJ1-2): SQTIHQWPATLVQPVGSPLSLECTVEGTSNPNLYWYRQAAGRGLQLLFYSVGIGQISSEVPQNLSASRPQDRQFILSSKKLLLSDSGFYLCAWSVRGDGYTFGSGTRLTVV.

There are many counts of this clonotype. The chain couples TRBV5-1 to TRBJ2-7; 8 bases match TRBD1. CDR3 length: 15 amino acids. The trim removed 2 bases at V and 1 base at J, leaving 5 bases unmatched. CDR1 is SGHRS and CDR2 is YFSETQ in the germline V gene. In DNA form, the CDR3 reads TGCGCCAGCAGCTTAGGACAGGGAAGTTCCTACGAGCAGTACTTC. It codes for CASSLGQGSSYEQYF.

The table lists this clonotype with a few counts. V is TRBV2 and J is TRBJ2-1; TRBD2 matches at 9 bases. V was pared by 6 bases and J by 2 bases, with 5 bases of the junction left unmatched. CDR1 and CDR2 (germline): SNHLY, FYNNEI. The CDR3 is 15 amino acids. CDR3 residues: CASSSVAGAYNEQFF. The CDR3 DNA sequence: TGTGCCAGCAGCTCAGTAGCGGGGGCCTACAATGAGCAGTTCTTC.

This clonotype was seen at least ten times. This chain joins TRBV5-5 and TRBJ2-1; 11 bases are shared with TRBD2. V was pared by 2 bases and J by 4 bases, with 5 bases of the junction left unmatched. CDR3 length: 16 amino acids. In germline, CDR1 is SGHKS, CDR2 YYEKEE (reference sequence). The DNA of the CDR3 is TGTGCCAGCAGCTTCCTAGCGGGAGGAAGGTACAATGAGCAGTTCTTC. It encodes CASSFLAGGRYNEQFF.

This clonotype was observed at least ten times. The chain recombines TRBV3-1 with TRBJ1-1; 7 bases line up with TRBD1. The CDR3 is 14 residues long. Germline CDR1 LGHDT, CDR2 YNNKEL (reference sequence). J lost 1 base, V lost 8 bases, and 7 bases had no gene match. The CDR3 protein is CASGARDRNTEAFF. CDR3 coding DNA: TGTGCCAGCGGCGCGAGGGACAGGAACACTGAAGCTTTCTTT.

This clonotype came up many times. The J gene is TRBJ1-4, the V gene TRBV20-1; D is perhaps TRBD1 (6 bases). CDR1 DFQATT and CDR2 SNEGSKA come from the germline V gene (reference sequence). The CDR3 is 11 amino acids. V was pared by 6 bases and J by 8 bases, with 10 bases between. DNA of the CDR3: TGCAGTGCGGGGGGCGGGGAAAAACTGTTTTTT. It codes for CSAGGGEKLFF.

This clonotype was picked up many times. V usage is TRBV5-1 and J usage is TRBJ2-2; D not resolved. This CDR3 is 13 amino acids long. V was shortened by 0 bases and J by 8 bases, with 8 bases between the two germline ends. The V gene's germline CDR1 is SGHRS and CDR2 YFSETQ. Here the CDR3 reads CASSLDGLGELFF. The CDR3 region has the DNA TGCGCCAGCAGCTTGGACGGGCTGGGGGAGCTGTTTTTT.

Ten or more counts support this clonotype. The V gene is TRBV20-1, the J gene TRBJ2-1; 7 bases are a match to TRBD2. The CDR3 totals 14 residues. Germline V CDR1 and CDR2: DFQATT, SNEGSKA (reference sequence). V lost 5 bases to trimming and J lost 5 bases; unmatched junction nucleotides: 9. The CDR3 here is CSAAPPGLDNEQFF. The CDR3, as DNA: TGCAGTGCTGCCCCACCTGGACTAGACAATGAGCAGTTCTTC.

This clonotype has only a few counts. This chain connects TRBV7-2 to TRBJ2-3; D might be TRBD1 (5 bases). The CDR3 is made up of 16 amino acids. Germline CDR1 SGHTA, CDR2 FQGNSA. V was pared by 5 bases and J by 0 bases, with 15 bases between. For the CDR3, the DNA is TGTGCCAGCAGCCACAGGATCACACCGAGCACAGATACGCAGTATTTT. Translating it yields CASSHRITPSTDTQYF.

This clonotype has a count of ten or more. This chain joins TRBV5-1 and TRBJ2-3; no clear D. The CDR3 runs 15 residues. Looked up from germline, CDR1 is SGHRS and CDR2 is YFSETQ. V lost 3 bases and J 2 bases, leaving 13 bases between the germline ends. CDR3 DNA sequence: TGCGCCAGCAGCTCCCAGCTTAATCCCACAGATACGCAGTATTTT. Translated, it gives CASSSQLNPTDTQYF.

This clonotype occurred many times. The rearrangement links TRBV7-2 to TRBJ1-1; TRBD1 matches 7 bases. Trimming took 5 bases from V and 4 from J; bases not matched to a gene: 10. The CDR3 totals 15 residues. In germline, CDR1 is SGHTA, CDR2 FQGNSA. The CDR3 sequence is CASSPRQGRSTEAFF. DNA of the CDR3: TGTGCCAGCAGCCCCAGACAGGGTAGGAGCACTGAAGCTTTCTTT.

In its sample, this clonotype was seen a few times. The gene calls are TRBV2 and TRBJ2-1; D unclear. V was cut by 4 bases and J by 0 bases, with 7 bases left in between. Germline V lookup: CDR1 SNHLY, CDR2 FYNNEI. This CDR3 spans 14 amino acids. The CDR3 region is CASSVGSSYNEQFF. In DNA, the CDR3 is TGTGCCAGCAGTGTGGGTAGCTCCTACAATGAGCAGTTCTTC.

This clonotype was seen at least ten times. The CDR3: CSVFSLAGLGSYNEQFF. CDR3 DNA: TGCAGTGTCTTTAGCCTAGCGGGGTTGGGTTCCTACAATGAGCAGTTCTTC. V usage is TRBV20-1 and J usage is TRBJ2-1; 9 nucleotides agree with TRBD2. The junction had 14 bases not matched to a gene; V was cut back by 7 bases and J by 1 base. Germline V lookup: CDR1 DFQATT, CDR2 SNEGSKA (reference sequence). The CDR3 has 17 amino acids.

This clonotype was detected many times. The CDR3 region is CASSIERVRSGELFF. CDR3 DNA: TGTGCCAGTAGTATAGAAAGGGTTAGGTCCGGGGAGCTGTTTTTT. The chain is built from TRBV19 and TRBJ2-2; D call uncertain. Germline V gene data show CDR1 as LNHDA and CDR2 as SQIVND (reference sequence). Trimming shortened V by 0 bases and J by 6 bases, and 11 bases separated the two germline ends. This CDR3 spans 15 amino acids.

This chain joins TRBV10-3 and TRBJ1-2, with D tentatively TRBD1 (5 bases). CDR1 and CDR2 (germline): ENHRY, SYGVKD. V lost 10 bases, J lost 4 bases, and 13 bases lay in between. CDR3 size: 12 residues. In DNA, the CDR3 is TGTGCCACCCAACAGGAGGGCTATGGCTACACCTTC. Encoded protein: CATQQEGYGYTF.

This clonotype was seen ten or more times. This chain joins TRBV12-3 or TRBV12-4 and TRBJ2-3; 8 positions agree with TRBD2. The V segment lost 2 bases and the J segment 4 bases; nucleotides outside the gene matches: 5. CDR3 size: 15 residues. CDR3 bases: TGTGCCAGCAGTTTAAGCTCGGGAGGGCCAGATACGCAGTATTTT. Translated: CASSLSSGGPDTQYF.

This clonotype has at least ten counts. The chain joins TRBV5-1 to TRBJ2-7; TRBD1 matches 9 bases. After removal of 4 bases from V and 5 bases from J, the junction contained 10 bases not matched to a gene. Germline V gene data show CDR1 as SGHRS and CDR2 as YFSETQ. The CDR3 spans 15 residues. CDR3 loop: CASSALQGAANEQYF. The CDR3 region has the DNA TGCGCCAGCAGCGCCTTACAGGGGGCGGCGAACGAGCAGTACTTC.

This clonotype was recorded many times. The CDR3 is CASSQDFPLLPSYEQYF. In nucleotides, the CDR3 is TGCGCCAGCAGCCAAGATTTTCCGCTACTACCTTCCTACGAGCAGTACTTC. The chain recombines TRBV4-1 with TRBJ2-7; D unresolved. Germline CDR1 is MGHRA and CDR2 is YSYEKL. The CDR3 is 17 amino acids. Trimming removed 0 bases at V and 1 base at J, with 16 bases between.

This clonotype was picked up a small number of times. The rearrangement links TRBV5-5 to TRBJ2-7; 9 nucleotides line up with TRBD2. V dropped 4 bases and J dropped 2; count of bases not matched to a gene: 7. The length of the CDR3 is 15 residues. CDR1 and CDR2 (germline): SGHKS, YYEKEE (reference sequence). In DNA, the CDR3 is TGTGCCAGCAGCGTTAGCGGGGGCTTTACCTACGAGCAGTACTTC. This gives the protein CASSVSGGFTYEQYF.

The genes are TRBV11-2 and TRBJ2-5; 12 bases are shared with TRBD2. The CDR3 is made up of 18 amino acids. The germline CDR1 and CDR2 sequences are SGHAT and FQNNGV. The V gene end was trimmed by 5 bases and the J gene end by 0 bases; junction bases not matched to a gene: 10. CDR3 residues: CASSILAGGIRYQETQYF. The DNA for the CDR3 is TGTGCCAGCAGCATCCTAGCGGGGGGGATCAGGTACCAAGAGACCCAGTACTTC.

CDR3 residues: CASSLAMSIVRVGGYTF. The CDR3 DNA reads TGTGCCAGCAGCTTAGCGATGTCAATAGTCAGGGTTGGCGGCTACACCTTC. The chain carries TRBV7-8 and TRBJ1-2; D possibly corresponds to TRBD1 (5 bases). CDR3 length: 17 residues. Germline V gives CDR1 SGHVS, CDR2 FQNEAQ. V lost 0 bases to trimming and J lost 8 bases, with 22 bases between them.

Ten or more counts support this clonotype. This chain links TRBV10-2 with TRBJ2-5; 12 bases are a match to TRBD2. Germline values: CDR1 WSHSY, CDR2 SAAADI. The ends lost 6 bases at V and 4 bases at J; junction bases unmatched: 3. This CDR3 has 14 residues. The CDR3 sequence is CASRASGGGETQYF. The CDR3 nucleotides read TGCGCCAGCAGAGCTAGCGGGGGGGGAGAGACCCAGTACTTC.

This clonotype has at least ten counts. The chain joins TRBV20-1 to TRBJ1-1; no clear D gene. This CDR3 comprises 16 residues. Trimming removed 0 bases from V and 0 bases from J, with 14 bases in between. From germline, CDR1 is DFQATT and CDR2 SNEGSKA (reference sequence). The DNA for the CDR3 is TGCAGTGCTAGAGACCCGACGGGAGGAATGAACACTGAAGCTTTCTTT. It encodes CSARDPTGGMNTEAFF.

The J gene is TRBJ2-7, the V gene TRBV7-9; 10 bases are a match to TRBD2. With V trimmed by 5 bases and J by 7 bases, 11 bases remained unmatched. This CDR3 region has 15 residues. Germline assignment: CDR1 SEHNR and CDR2 FQNEAQ (reference sequence). CDR3 residues: CASSPPSGRGPEQYF. The CDR3 DNA reads as TGTGCCAGCAGCCCGCCTAGCGGGAGAGGTCCGGAGCAGTACTTC.